The clone carrying this TCR beta chain was picked up many times. The time point was: blood at routine non-recurrence follow-up after resection. Whole RNA obtained from tumor, nontumor lung or frozen PBMC underwent sequencing without sorting. The entry originates in a study of spatial heterogeneity in lung cancer. Study-wide context: Among detected sequences, beta-chain ones consistently exceeded alpha-chain ones in number.

Trimming cost V 4 bases and J 8 bases; bases outside gene matches: 6. The CDR3 contains 14 residues. Germline V lookup: CDR1 SGHAT, CDR2 FQNNGV. TCRdb re-derived calls from the 5' RACE reads in MiXCR, one entry per CDR3 protein. The sample carries roughly 71,000 distinct CDR3 sequences, about 9.5% recorded once. V usage is TRBV11-2 and J usage is TRBJ2-1, with 9 nucleotides matching TRBD1. The receptor's source is a female donor with early-stage non-small cell lung cancer. Sequenced here: PBMCs, sampled at follow-up. Written as DNA, the CDR3 is TGTGCCAGCAGCTCTGGACAGGGGAACCATGAGCAGTTCTTC. It codes for CASSSGQGNHEQFF.